This T cell receptor (beta chain) was sequenced during a study of T cells in Graves' hyperthyroidism and ophthalmopathy (dated by TCRdb to between 2018 and 2021). In the study overall: Peripheral blood was collected at initial diagnosis, before any treatment. After blood sampling, hyperthyroidism patients were treated with methimazole at a starting dose of 30 mg daily, and ophthalmopathy patients were treated with high-dose intravenous methylprednisolone. In several Graves' hyperthyroidism patients, the study also compared T-cell repertoires from thyroid tissue with T-cell repertoires from blood. An independent validation cohort of fewer than 20 hyperthyroidism patients and about 15 patients who later progressed to ophthalmopathy tested prospective prediction of ophthalmopathy. TCR Vbeta CDR3 sequencing of 130 to 150 peripheral blood samples (over 40 ophthalmopathy, 75 hyperthyroidism and roughly 17 progressor patients) is reported in the paper. The roughly 91 discovery patients were randomly split 7:3 into training and test sets. A discovery cohort of about a hundred patients, about 40 with Graves' ophthalmopathy and approximately 55 with stable Graves' hyperthyroidism, was used to find distinguishing TCR V-J signatures.

General findings and caveats noted by the study authors: In validation, progression to ophthalmopathy was predicted by the model with about 70% sensitivity and around 75% specificity, a median of approximately 7.1 months before onset. Blood samples also contained most of the expanded thyroid clonotypes (frequency above 0.001), which suggests that blood repertoires may reflect thyroid immune responses. A model built on a 13 V-J signature distinguished ophthalmopathy from stable hyperthyroidism, reaching approximately 89% sensitivity and 81.08% specificity in cross-validation and 80%/75% in testing. Sample size was not statistically predetermined, and investigators were not blinded to group allocation.

A patient counted as having stable Graves' hyperthyroidism if no progression to ophthalmopathy occurred over 18 months of follow-up. Hyperthyroidism patients were newly diagnosed, with disease duration under 2 months, and aged 18 to 65 years. The study excluded patients with uncontrolled infections, other autoimmune diseases, pregnancy or lactation. Diagnoses relied on clinical symptoms, serum thyroxine and TRAb, thyroid ultrasound and orbital computed tomography. PBMCs were isolated from 10 ml of fresh peripheral blood by Ficoll-Paque density gradient centrifugation. Trizol reagent was used to extract total RNA, and RNA quality was then checked on an Agilent 2100 Bioanalyzer. There are 14 amino acids in the CDR3, from cysteine to phenylalanine inclusive. The read is trimmed to its CDR3 DNA, 42 bases read in frame from base 1. V gives up 6 bases and J gives up 4 bases, and the segment between their germline ends measures 16 bases. The germline V gene encodes CDR1 SGHAT and CDR2 FQNNGV.

This clonotype came up many times. Its recognized antigen is unknown. No much larger clone is present one base from it, and per-base qualities are unavailable. The TCR beta CDR3 regions were amplified from the RNA transcripts. The first round of RT-PCR for the TCR CDR3 was performed with the HTBI primer set and the Qiagen OneStep RT-PCR kit. The libraries were constructed in a second round of multiplex PCR and then size-selected and purified. The libraries were sequenced on an Illumina HiSeq2000 using paired-end 100 bp reads. Per the source publication's procedure: SOAPnuke was used to process the raw data, throwing out any read that contained adapters or uncalled bases, had a mean Phred below 15, or lacked an exact constant-primer or identifier match. High-quality paired reads were merged using COPE v1.2.5, and each unique nucleotide sequence was defined as a clonotype. MiTCR v1.1 was used to align the clonotypes against IMGT TRBV, TRBD and TRBJ reference segments. Analysis was restricted to V-J combinations with a frequency above 0.0001, which covered 98% to 99.2% of repertoires. A TCS score was defined as the ratio of F50 (clonal expansion) to E x V (chaos), with BLOSUM62-based TCRdist applied between CDR3 peptides within each V-J. Welch's t-statistics and random forest reduced around 520 V-J features to about 13, which were used in a naive Bayes classifier (R e1071). TCRdb reanalyzed the raw reads on its own, using fastp at Q25 for trimming and MiXCR for clone calling, and kept in-frame beta chains. Rows are unified per CDR3 protein, each entry keeping the most common DNA and genes. In this record, the V and J calls reflect TCRdb's handling and not the investigators' own analysis. Here the sample has some 700,000 distinct CDR3 sequences; roughly 17% occur a single time. The top ten hold roughly 16% of the sample.

The clonotype originates from a man between 45 and 60 years old with Graves' hyperthyroidism. In this chain, TRBV11-2 is recombined with TRBJ2-7; there is no confident call for the D gene. Sequenced material: blood. The DNA sequence is TGTGCCAGCAGTTTGCCATACCTGTCATACGAGCAGTACTTC. The resulting protein is CASSLPYLSYEQYF.